This is a list of T cell receptor beta chains from one sample in a study of post-analysis software for immune sequencing data. One entry per CDR3 protein, called by TCRdb with MiXCR from the PCR reads. The sample lists about 800,000 distinct CDR3 sequences; 25% to 30% were seen once. Sequences were obtained from blood. Source of these receptors: a girl aged 10 to 17 with multiple sclerosis. Both conserved end residues are part of each CDR3. A D gene is named only where the DNA matches it firmly. Not all rows give a size; the values are once, few, many and, for expanded clones, a class.

j_gene: TRBJ2-5
d_gene: .
abundance: .
v_gene: TRBV20-1
CDR3aa: CSAKSLGGQETQYF
CDR3nt: TGCAGTGCGAAGTCCCTTGGGGGACAAGAGACCCAGTACTTC

j_gene: TRBJ2-7
d_gene: TRBD2
abundance: .
v_gene: TRBV7-9
CDR3aa: CASSRVRGTSGGSYEQYF
CDR3nt: TGTGCCAGTTCGAGGGTGCGCGGCACTAGCGGGGGGTCCTACGAGCAGTACTTC

j_gene: TRBJ2-5
d_gene: .
abundance: .
v_gene: TRBV14
CDR3aa: CASSQAWTASFSGTQYF
CDR3nt: TGTGCCAGCAGCCAAGCCTGGACAGCATCATTTTCAGGGACCCAGTACTTC

j_gene: TRBJ2-7
d_gene: TRBD2
abundance: .
v_gene: TRBV20-1
CDR3aa: CSFFVSRGAYEQYF
CDR3nt: TGCAGCTTCTTCGTATCCCGGGGGGCCTACGAGCAGTACTTC

j_gene: TRBJ2-7
d_gene: .
abundance: .
v_gene: TRBV3-1
CDR3aa: CASSQVTGPYEQYF
CDR3nt: TGTGCCAGCAGCCAAGTCACAGGCCCCTACGAGCAGTACTTC

j_gene: TRBJ1-4
d_gene: TRBD1
abundance: few
v_gene: TRBV4-1
CDR3aa: CASSQEQGVDEKLFF
CDR3nt: TGCGCCAGCAGCCAAGAACAGGGGGTTGATGAAAAACTGTTTTTT

j_gene: TRBJ1-5
d_gene: .
abundance: few
v_gene: TRBV12-3/TRBV12-4
CDR3aa: CASSPLTRQPQHF
CDR3nt: TGTGCCAGCAGTCCCCTAACTCGACAGCCCCAGCATTTT

j_gene: TRBJ2-1
d_gene: TRBD2
abundance: few
v_gene: TRBV20-1
CDR3aa: CSARDLAGGPSSYNEQFF
CDR3nt: TGCAGTGCTAGAGATCTAGCGGGGGGACCTAGCTCCTACAATGAGCAGTTCTTC

j_gene: TRBJ2-3
d_gene: TRBD1
abundance: .
v_gene: TRBV15
CDR3aa: CATSRDRGGPDTQYF
CDR3nt: TGTGCCACCAGCAGAGATCGAGGGGGCCCAGATACGCAGTATTTT

j_gene: TRBJ2-1
d_gene: TRBD1
abundance: .
v_gene: TRBV12-5
CDR3aa: CASGLGDRGNEQFF
CDR3nt: TGTGCTAGTGGGTTGGGGGACAGGGGGAATGAGCAGTTCTTC

j_gene: TRBJ2-1
d_gene: TRBD1
abundance: few
v_gene: TRBV7-9
CDR3aa: CASRLTDRGSLDEQFF
CDR3nt: TGTGCCAGCAGACTAACGGACAGGGGGTCTCTGGATGAGCAGTTCTTC

j_gene: TRBJ2-5
d_gene: .
abundance: .
v_gene: TRBV5-6
CDR3aa: CASRRSYQETQYF
CDR3nt: TGTGCCAGCAGGAGGTCGTACCAAGAGACCCAGTACTTC

j_gene: TRBJ1-6
d_gene: TRBD1
abundance: few
v_gene: TRBV10-3
CDR3aa: CAISDRGDNSPLHF
CDR3nt: TGTGCCATCTCTGACAGGGGAGATAATTCACCCCTCCACTTT

j_gene: TRBJ2-7
d_gene: .
abundance: many
v_gene: TRBV7-2
CDR3aa: CASSLGHPGSSYEQYF
CDR3nt: TGTGCCAGCAGCCTGGGACATCCCGGGAGTTCCTACGAGCAGTACTTC

j_gene: TRBJ2-3
d_gene: TRBD1
abundance: .
v_gene: TRBV24-1
CDR3aa: CATSLQGATDTQYF
CDR3nt: TGTGCCACCAGTCTACAGGGGGCTACAGATACGCAGTATTTT

j_gene: TRBJ2-7
d_gene: .
abundance: few
v_gene: TRBV6-6
CDR3aa: CASSHPRNDEQYF
CDR3nt: TGTGCCAGCAGCCACCCCCGGAACGACGAGCAGTACTTC

j_gene: TRBJ2-3
d_gene: TRBD1
abundance: .
v_gene: TRBV20-1
CDR3aa: CSASRGQGADTQYF
CDR3nt: TGCAGTGCTAGCCGGGGACAGGGGGCAGATACGCAGTATTTT

j_gene: TRBJ1-6
d_gene: .
abundance: .
v_gene: TRBV15
CDR3aa: CATSSREAGSPLHF
CDR3nt: TGTGCCACCAGCAGCCGGGAGGCGGGTTCACCCCTCCACTTT

j_gene: TRBJ1-6
d_gene: .
abundance: few
v_gene: TRBV4-1
CDR3aa: CASSQVGGENSPLHF
CDR3nt: TGCGCCAGCAGCCAGGTGGGGGGGGAAAATTCACCCCTCCACTTT

j_gene: TRBJ1-5
d_gene: .
abundance: .
v_gene: TRBV4-2
CDR3aa: CASSQGTAGGQPQHF
CDR3nt: TGTGCCAGCAGCCAAGGGACGGCAGGCGGTCAGCCCCAGCATTTT

j_gene: TRBJ2-5
d_gene: .
abundance: few
v_gene: TRBV7-2
CDR3aa: CASSLFGRGEWETQYF
CDR3nt: TGTGCCAGCAGCTTATTCGGACGGGGCGAATGGGAGACCCAGTACTTC

j_gene: TRBJ1-2
d_gene: .
abundance: many
v_gene: TRBV28
CDR3aa: CASSSGYGYTF
CDR3nt: TGTGCCAGCAGCTCGGGGTATGGCTACACCTTC

j_gene: TRBJ2-1
d_gene: .
abundance: .
v_gene: TRBV20-1
CDR3aa: CSASSPGTPNNEQFF
CDR3nt: TGCAGTGCTAGTAGTCCCGGGACACCAAACAATGAGCAGTTCTTC

j_gene: TRBJ2-5
d_gene: TRBD1
abundance: .
v_gene: TRBV11-2
CDR3aa: CASSLQGARETRYF
CDR3nt: TGTGCCAGCAGCTTACAGGGGGCTCGGGAGACCCGGTACTTC

j_gene: TRBJ1-1
d_gene: .
abundance: once
v_gene: TRBV18
CDR3aa: CASSPREGASTEAFF
CDR3nt: TGTGCCAGCTCACCACGGGAGGGAGCGTCCACTGAAGCTTTCTTT

j_gene: TRBJ1-1
d_gene: .
abundance: .
v_gene: TRBV9
CDR3aa: CASSVWDTEAFF
CDR3nt: TGTGCCAGCAGCGTATGGGACACTGAAGCTTTCTTT

j_gene: TRBJ2-2
d_gene: .
abundance: .
v_gene: TRBV7-8
CDR3aa: CASSFDVSNTGELFF
CDR3nt: TGTGCCAGCAGCTTTGACGTGTCGAACACCGGGGAGCTGTTTTTT

j_gene: TRBJ2-7
d_gene: .
abundance: .
v_gene: TRBV29-1
CDR3aa: CSVDGGLGSYEQYF
CDR3nt: TGCAGCGTTGATGGGGGGTTGGGATCCTACGAGCAGTACTTC

j_gene: TRBJ2-7
d_gene: .
abundance: few
v_gene: TRBV20-1
CDR3aa: CSASTGDFSYEQYF
CDR3nt: TGCAGTGCTAGCACCGGCGACTTCTCCTACGAGCAGTACTTC

j_gene: TRBJ2-5
d_gene: .
abundance: few
v_gene: TRBV25-1
CDR3aa: CASSVKGETQYF
CDR3nt: TGTGCCAGCAGTGTTAAAGGAGAGACCCAGTACTTC

j_gene: TRBJ2-5
d_gene: TRBD2
abundance: many
v_gene: TRBV7-2
CDR3aa: CASSLGRLAGAGSETQYF
CDR3nt: TGTGCCAGCAGCTTAGGGAGACTAGCGGGGGCCGGATCAGAGACCCAGTACTTC

j_gene: TRBJ1-4
d_gene: .
abundance: .
v_gene: TRBV2
CDR3aa: CASRRHATNEKLFF
CDR3nt: TGTGCCAGCCGTCGACATGCCACTAATGAAAAACTGTTTTTT

j_gene: TRBJ1-5
d_gene: .
abundance: few
v_gene: TRBV4-1
CDR3aa: CASSAPNSNQPQHF
CDR3nt: TGCGCCAGCAGCGCACCTAATAGCAATCAGCCCCAGCATTTT

j_gene: TRBJ2-7
d_gene: TRBD2
abundance: few
v_gene: TRBV7-9
CDR3aa: CASSPASGTYEQYF
CDR3nt: TGTGCCAGCAGCCCCGCTAGCGGAACCTACGAGCAGTACTTC

j_gene: TRBJ2-6
d_gene: TRBD1
abundance: few
v_gene: TRBV6-1
CDR3aa: CASSRMDRVRSGANVLTF
CDR3nt: TGTGCCAGCAGTCGTATGGACAGGGTGAGATCTGGGGCCAACGTCCTGACTTTC

j_gene: TRBJ2-3
d_gene: .
abundance: once
v_gene: TRBV20-1
CDR3aa: CSARGVRGRDTDTQYF
CDR3nt: TGCAGTGCGAGGGGGGTCCGGGGCAGGGACACAGATACGCAGTATTTT

j_gene: TRBJ1-1
d_gene: .
abundance: .
v_gene: TRBV20-1
CDR3aa: CSAGGPLSTEAFF
CDR3nt: TGCAGTGCCGGGGGGCCCCTGAGCACTGAAGCTTTCTTT

j_gene: TRBJ2-5
d_gene: TRBD2
abundance: .
v_gene: TRBV4-3
CDR3aa: CASSQLQGTRYEQYF
CDR3nt: TGCGCCAGCAGCCAATTGCAAGGGACTAGATATGAGCAGTACTTC

j_gene: TRBJ2-4
d_gene: .
abundance: .
v_gene: TRBV3-1
CDR3aa: CASSHGTEGDIQYF
CDR3nt: TGTGCCAGCAGCCATGGGACGGAGGGGGACATTCAGTACTTC

j_gene: TRBJ2-2
d_gene: .
abundance: .
v_gene: TRBV7-9
CDR3aa: CAVRGAGRTNTGELFF
CDR3nt: TGTGCCGTAAGAGGGGCGGGGCGTACGAACACCGGGGAGCTGTTTTTT

j_gene: TRBJ2-5
d_gene: TRBD2
abundance: .
v_gene: TRBV27
CDR3aa: CASSLRGAGGKQETQYF
CDR3nt: TGTGCCAGCAGTTTAAGGGGAGCGGGGGGGAAGCAAGAGACCCAGTACTTC

j_gene: TRBJ2-1
d_gene: .
abundance: .
v_gene: TRBV20-1
CDR3aa: CSASPQDEQFF
CDR3nt: TGCAGTGCTAGCCCCCAGGATGAGCAGTTCTTC